Included here is one T cell receptor (beta chain) sequence, with context. The antigen remains unidentified. Clinical symptoms, serum thyroxine and TRAb, thyroid ultrasound and orbital computed tomography were used for the diagnoses. This entry is derived from a study of T cells in Graves' hyperthyroidism and ophthalmopathy. Study-wide results and limits: Appearing also in blood were most of the thyroid clonotypes expanded above 0.001.

The ends were cut back, 4 bases at V and 3 bases at J, with 18 bases in the middle. The length of the CDR3 is 16 residues. CDR1 is ENHRY and CDR2 is SYGVKD in the germline V gene. RNA transcripts served as the template for amplifying TCR beta CDR3 regions. The TCR CDR3 first-round RT-PCR relied on the HTBI primer set. In TCRdb, the multiplex PCR reads were re-called with MiXCR into one record per CDR3 protein. Of 450,000 to 700,000 distinct CDR3 sequences in the sample, roughly 50% were seen once. The V and J genes are TRBV10-3 and TRBJ1-1, with D perhaps matching TRBD1 (5 bases). Sequencing was carried out using peripheral blood or thyroid tissue (not recorded which). The TCR originated in an adult woman with Graves' disease, either hyperthyroidism or ophthalmopathy (not recorded which). This CDR3 is CAISASSLEGDTEAFF. CDR3 sequence (DNA): TGTGCCATCAGTGCCAGCAGCTTGGAAGGGGACACTGAAGCTTTCTTT.